The sequence of this T cell receptor beta chain was determined in a study of T cell responses to AZD1222 COVID-19 vaccine. This CDR3 spans 17 amino acids. CDR1 is SGDLS and CDR2 is YYNGEE in the germline V gene. V lost 4 bases and J lost 1; bases outside the gene matches: 10. As for this clone: Its target is not known.

The assay was immunoSEQ multiplex PCR, and TCRdb's table has in-frame clones only and misses some. Among around 130,000 clones, approximately 90% were seen once, and the ten largest hold about 3.1%. General study findings and limits: Seropositive AZD1222 recipients at baseline numbered only 6 or 7. The donors showed a predominance of white British ancestry and of females, with possible underestimation of clonal diversity.

The specimen was peripheral blood, collected 28 days after the second AZD1222 dose. This receptor was identified in an adult who received the AZD1222 COVID-19 vaccine. The J gene is TRBJ2-2, the V gene TRBV9; TRBD1 matches 7 bases. CDR3: CASSRAGTALNTGELFF. The DNA of the CDR3 is TGTGCCAGCAGCAGGGCAGGGACAGCCTTGAACACCGGGGAGCTGTTTTTT.